This TCR beta chain was obtained from a study of technical replicates of blood from a few donors. The CDR3 covers 12 residues. CDR1 MDHEN and CDR2 SYDVKM come from the germline V gene. V was cut by 8 bases and J by 3 bases, with 7 bases left in between. TCRdb's copy holds only in-frame clones and misses some; the assay was immunoSEQ multiplex PCR. The sample carries more than 65,000 clones, around nine tenths recorded once. The clonotype was recovered from a human donor in good health. Sequenced material: T cells isolated from PBMCs. V usage is TRBV28 and J usage is TRBJ1-4; D may be TRBD1 (5 bases). CDR3 sequence: CASDSSNEKLFF. The CDR3 DNA reads TGTGCCAGCGACAGCTCTAATGAAAAACTGTTTTTT. The full variable domain, in which reference TRBV28 and TRBJ1-4 provide the parts outside the CDR3, is DVKVTQSSRYLVKRTGEKVFLECVQDMDHENMFWYRQDPGLGLRLIYFSYDVKMKEKGDIPEGYSVSREKKERFSLILESASTNQTSMYLCASDSSNEKLFFGSGTQLSVL.